This TCR beta chain was observed in a study of regulatory T cells in long-lasting Graves disease (dated by TCRdb to the early 2020s). For context, the study as a whole: To count as having persistent Graves' disease, a patient had to have received antithyroid drug treatment for over 5 years with TSH receptor autoantibodies remaining persistently positive. Persistent Graves' disease patients in the clinical cohort had taken antithyroid drugs for roughly 10 years on average. The study was registered as a clinical trial and conducted in China. A total of about 33 samples underwent TCR sequencing: approximately 13 from persistent and roughly 20 from newly diagnosed Graves' disease patients. Patients with persistent Graves' disease were compared with patients with newly diagnosed Graves' disease using TCR sequencing and RNA sequencing of peripheral blood. The investigation overall reported the following: The authors acknowledged the small sample size as a limitation that may reduce accuracy. More public clonotypes were shared among persistent patients (roughly 2,900) than among newly diagnosed patients (under 1,000). Compared with newly diagnosed patients, patients with persistent Graves' disease had lower TCR Shannon entropy and fewer highly expanded clones, which suggests clonal expansion. Only the TCR beta chain was sequenced and analyzed. Preferential use of TRBV28, TRBJ1-2 and TRBJ2-5 was observed in persistent disease, whereas TRBV20-1 and TRBJ2-1 were favored in newly diagnosed disease. Peripheral blood alone was examined, since thyroid tissue, which constituted the primary lesion, could not be accessed.

The label giving this sample's time point can be read as: persistent/refractory GD, antithyroid drugs over 5 years with positive TRAb. For both TCR sequencing and RNA sequencing, RNA was extracted from PBMCs using TRIzol. The diagnosis of Graves' disease was made according to American Thyroid Association guidelines. Patients were recruited from an endocrinology department in Xi'an, China. From each patient, around 9 milliliters of peripheral blood was collected into an EDTA anticoagulant tube. Ficoll Paque Plus density gradient separation was used to isolate PBMCs, and no further T cell sorting was performed. An Agilent 2100 Bioanalyzer and agarose gel were used to check RNA quality, and a NanoDrop 2000 was used to measure RNA concentration. Preparation of the library involved multiplex PCR. Sequencer: Illumina HiSeq 4000. CDR3 regions were amplified by Arm-PCR with iRepertoire HTBI primers to construct TCR beta libraries. PCR products were gel purified before sequencing. Per the authors' processing: Across samples, 55 to 80 TRBV and 15 or so TRBJ segments were identified and used for gene usage analysis of CDR3 amino acid clonotypes. COPE and FqMerger were used to merge filtered high-quality paired reads into contigs. BLAST was used to align contigs to the IMGT TRBV, TRBD and TRBJ reference genes, and CDR3 was defined following IMGT. Highly expanded clones were defined as clonotypes with a frequency above 0.1%. Shannon entropy was used to measure repertoire diversity, and the Gini coefficient was used to measure V-J evenness. Clonotypes shared by more than one individual were considered public. TCRdb took the public reads, trimmed them with fastp at Q25, ran MiXCR for clone calling and kept in-frame beta chains. For every CDR3 protein sequence, its rows merge into one entry that carries the most common genes and DNA. The V and J calls and clone size are TCRdb's, not the authors'. In all, the sample holds roughly 450,000 distinct CDR3 sequences, and 20% to 30% of those were seen once. The ten largest clones capture about a quarter of the sample.

The germline V gene (reference sequence) specifies DFQATT as CDR1 and SNEGSKA as CDR2. The CDR3, cysteine through phenylalanine, is 14 amino acids long. Only CDR3 DNA remains: 42 bases, in frame from the first base. After removal of 6 bases from V and 0 bases from J, the junction retains 8 bases not matched to a gene. This clonotype came up a few times. Its specific antigen is unknown. One base away there is no much larger clone; base qualities are not given. This receptor was identified in a female donor with Graves disease. This specimen was peripheral blood mononuclear cells (PBMCs), taken when the disease was refractory, from a patient treated with antithyroid drugs. Here the chain combines TRBV20-1 and TRBJ2-7, and 7 junction bases match TRBD2. The DNA reads TGCAGTGCCCTCCTAGGCGGGAGCTCCTACGAGCAGTACTTC. Protein translation: CSALLGGSSYEQYF.